The rows below give T cell receptor beta chains drawn from one sample of a study of T cell changes during pregnancy in multiple sclerosis. The repertoire was sequenced with immunoSEQ multiplex PCR; TCRdb's copy has only in-frame clones and lacks some. The repertoire holds approximately 33,000 clones, with about 91% as singletons. This sample comprised CD4+ T cells from peripheral blood mononuclear cells, obtained in the first trimester of pregnancy. The receptors originated from a female donor in good health, enrolled as a control in a pregnancy study. Both conserved end residues are trimmed from each CDR3.

length: 11
J: TRBJ2-7
V: TRBV9
CDR3: ASSRDNPYEQY

length: 14
J: TRBJ1-6
V: TRBV18
CDR3: ASSLGVAGLNSPLH

length: 15
J: TRBJ2-5
V: TRBV19
CDR3: ASSIITGTSGGETQY

length: 15
J: TRBJ2-7
V: TRBV15
CDR3: ATSKRTSFDRDYEQY

length: 14
J: TRBJ2-5
V: TRBV4-3
CDR3: ASSHQLQGAGETQY

length: 12
J: TRBJ1-5
V: TRBV7-8
CDR3: ASGSRQHNQPQH

length: 13
J: TRBJ2-1
V: TRBV7-2
CDR3: ASSFNSGGVGEQF

length: 11
J: TRBJ2-2
V: TRBV5-6
CDR3: ASRGRRTGELF

length: 11
J: TRBJ1-2
V: TRBV11-2
CDR3: ASSSTEYYGYT

length: 13
J: TRBJ2-1
V: TRBV11-3
CDR3: ASSLGLAGYNEQF

length: 13
J: TRBJ2-1
V: TRBV19
CDR3: ASTSGQGAIDEQF

length: 10
J: TRBJ2-1
V: TRBV5-5
CDR3: ASTKTAGGSF

length: 10
J: TRBJ1-1
V: TRBV5-1
CDR3: ASSPGSTEAF

length: 12
J: TRBJ2-3
V: TRBV4-1
CDR3: ASRMGTVTDTQY

length: 12
J: TRBJ1-1
V: TRBV19
CDR3: ASSIGLTGTEAF

length: 11
J: TRBJ2-3
V: TRBV7-3
CDR3: ASSLSLADTQY

length: 14
J: TRBJ1-1
V: TRBV6-6
CDR3: ASSYKRTGEDTEAF

length: 11
J: TRBJ1-1
V: TRBV7-6
CDR3: ASSPGGGTEAF

length: 14
J: TRBJ1-5
V: TRBV4-3
CDR3: ASSQELRQNNQPQH

length: 11
J: TRBJ2-1
V: TRBV2
CDR3: ASSERRDNEQF

length: 13
J: TRBJ1-1
V: TRBV7-8
CDR3: ASRVGGLMNTEAF

length: 14
J: TRBJ2-5
V: TRBV4-2
CDR3: ASSPGPSGGQETQY

length: 10
J: TRBJ2-7
V: TRBV7-2
CDR3: ASSSGGRVAY

length: 14
J: TRBJ1-6
V: TRBV5-6
CDR3: ASRTGTGADNSPLH

length: 15
J: TRBJ1-3
V: TRBV9
CDR3: ASSVAGGGGGGNTIY

length: 11
J: TRBJ1-2
V: TRBV6-1
CDR3: ASRTGGIYGYT

length: 13
J: TRBJ2-2
V: TRBV6-4
CDR3: ASGKDSANTGELF

length: 12
J: TRBJ2-1
V: TRBV6-1
CDR3: ASSDTSGVNEQF

length: 10
J: TRBJ1-1
V: TRBV18
CDR3: ASSPGQTEAF

length: 13
J: TRBJ2-5
V: TRBV5-1
CDR3: ASSLGGTVQETQY

length: 12
J: TRBJ1-1
V: TRBV2
CDR3: ASMARTGMTEAF

length: 11
J: TRBJ1-6
V: TRBV11-3
CDR3: ASSSTTGSPLH

length: 10
J: TRBJ1-1
V: TRBV11-3
CDR3: ASSVTGFGAF

length: 13
J: TRBJ2-6
V: TRBV19
CDR3: ASKDGALGANVLT

length: 13
J: TRBJ1-2
V: TRBV5-8
CDR3: ASSAILGSGSGYT

length: 11
J: TRBJ2-3
V: TRBV13
CDR3: ASSSTGPDTQY

length: 13
J: TRBJ2-1
V: TRBV6-6
CDR3: ASSYTGGPYNEQF

length: 14
J: TRBJ2-3
V: TRBV4-1
CDR3: ASSQRTSAGTDTQY

length: 12
J: TRBJ2-5
V: TRBV5-1
CDR3: ASSLEGGVETQY

length: 11
J: TRBJ1-5
V: TRBV10-1
CDR3: ASTEGGNQPQH

length: 14
J: TRBJ1-3
V: TRBV19
CDR3: ASSPKGVFSGNTIY

length: 15
J: TRBJ2-6
V: TRBV4-3
CDR3: ASSQGQRSSGANVLT

length: 12
J: TRBJ2-3
V: TRBV19
CDR3: ASSILGSSDTQY

length: 11
J: TRBJ2-5
V: TRBV7-7
CDR3: ASSLDTGDRVY

length: 12
J: TRBJ1-2
V: TRBV2
CDR3: ASSVTSFNYGYT

length: 14
J: TRBJ2-1
V: TRBV18
CDR3: ASSLVAGASYNEQF